These 25 T cell receptor beta chains were all obtained from the same sample, sequenced in a study of T-cell reconstitution after alpha-beta-depleted transplantation in children. Using unique molecular identifiers, the investigators prepared the TCRbeta library. TCRdb ran MiXCR on the PCR reads and lists one entry per CDR3 protein. The table shows 250,000 to 350,000 distinct CDR3 sequences, with around 20% occurring only once. Here the sequenced sample was PBMCs, mostly from graft donor cells, taken 180 days after TCRalphabeta/CD19-depleted stem cell transplant. The receptors stem from a male patient aged 10-17 years who had a stem cell transplant for acute lymphoblastic leukemia, so the T cells may come from the graft donor.

This clonotype has a count of ten or more. The chain carries TRBV7-2 and TRBJ2-3; 8 bases agree with TRBD2. Germline V gene sequence: CDR1 SGHTA, CDR2 FQGNSA. V was clipped by 8 bases and J by 3 bases; unmatched bases: 10. This CDR3 spans 15 amino acids. The CDR3 DNA reads TGTGCCAGCGGCGCCGACGGACTAGCAACAGATACGCAGTATTTT. Amino acid sequence: CASGADGLATDTQYF.

CDR3 protein: CASSQDLADEHNEQFF. The CDR3 DNA follows: TGTGCCAGCAGCCAAGATTTGGCGGACGAACACAATGAGCAGTTCTTC. The J gene is TRBJ2-1, the V gene TRBV4-2; D is undetermined. CDR3 size: 16 residues. The germline CDR1 and CDR2 sequences are LGHNA and YNFKEQ. Trimming removed 0 bases at V and 5 bases at J, with 14 bases between.

This clonotype was picked up a small number of times. The chain has TRBV6-2 or TRBV6-3 and TRBJ1-6; tentative D call: TRBD1 (5 bases). Trimming took off 6 bases at V and 7 bases at J, with 22 bases between the two ends. Germline CDR1 reads MNHEY; CDR2 reads SVGEGT. CDR3 length equals 17 residues. The CDR3 DNA sequence: TGTGCCAGCAGAGAGGGACTGACCGAATTTTCGAATTCACCCCTCCACTTT. This sequence encodes CASREGLTEFSNSPLHF.

The chain couples TRBV12-3 or TRBV12-4 to TRBJ1-2, with D unresolved. The CDR3 runs 15 residues. V gave up 5 bases and J gave up 1 base, with 14 bases separating them. CDR3 in DNA: TGTGCCAGCAGTCCCTCCAGAGTCTTTAACTATGGCTACACCTTC. Its translation: CASSPSRVFNYGYTF.

This clonotype came up a few times. The CDR3 DNA reads as TGTGCCAGCAGGCCGGGCGGGGGCCATGGCTACACCTTC. Translated: CASRPGGGHGYTF. The chain carries TRBV5-6 and TRBJ1-2; weak D call: TRBD1 (6 bases). The CDR3 covers 13 residues. CDR1 and CDR2 (germline): SGHDT, YYEEEE. With 5 bases removed from V and 6 bases from J, the gap between germline ends came to 14 bases.

The V call is TRBV10-3, the J call TRBJ1-3; 7 bases fit TRBD1. V was pared by 6 bases and J by 0 bases, with 2 bases of the junction left unmatched. This CDR3 contains 14 residues. Germline V gene sequence: CDR1 ENHRY, CDR2 SYGVKD. CDR3 loop: CAISDRDSGNTIYF. The DNA of the CDR3 is TGTGCCATCAGCGACAGGGACTCTGGAAACACCATATATTTT.

This clonotype was picked up a small number of times. The chain uses TRBV5-5 and TRBJ2-7; 11 bases match TRBD2. The trim removed 0 bases at V and 6 bases at J, leaving 2 bases unmatched. The CDR3 has 14 amino acids. Per germline, CDR1 SGHKS and CDR2 YYEKEE (reference sequence). CDR3 sequence reads: CASSLALAGGEQYF. CDR3 in DNA: TGTGCCAGCAGCTTGGCCCTAGCGGGAGGCGAGCAGTACTTC.

The chain carries TRBV29-1 and TRBJ1-2; a weak D match, TRBD1 (5 bases). The CDR3 spans 12 residues. With 7 bases removed from V and 2 bases from J, the gap between germline ends came to 11 bases. CDR1 and CDR2 (germline): SQVTM, ANQGSEA. The CDR3 loop is CSGGNRNYGYTF. The CDR3 DNA follows: TGCAGCGGGGGCAACCGAAACTATGGCTACACCTTC.

This chain links TRBV29-1 with TRBJ1-5, with no clear D. This CDR3 is 14 amino acids long. Germline CDR1 and CDR2: SQVTM and ANQGSEA. V lost 4 bases and J 0 bases, leaving 10 bases between the germline ends. CDR3 sequence (DNA): TGCAGCGTTGGGGAAGGGTTTAGCAATCAGCCCCAGCATTTT. This encodes CSVGEGFSNQPQHF.

The table lists this clonotype with a few counts. This chain connects TRBV5-6 to TRBJ2-1, with TRBD2 matching 8 bases. This CDR3 region has 16 residues. Germline-derived CDR1 and CDR2 are SGHDT and YYEEEE. With 0 bases clipped from V and 4 bases from J, the junction kept 6 bases outside the gene matches. In DNA, the CDR3 is TGTGCCAGCAGCTTGGCCGGGACTAGATGGTACAATGAGCAGTTCTTC. This encodes CASSLAGTRWYNEQFF.

The V gene is TRBV24-1, the J gene TRBJ2-2, with TRBD1 matching over 8 bases. J lost 6 bases, V lost 6 bases, and 17 bases had no gene match. Germline V gene data show CDR1 as KGHDR and CDR2 as SFDVKD. The CDR3 consists of 18 residues. CDR3 DNA sequence: TGTGCCACCAGTTCCGTTGGCGTTGGGGACAGGCGAGCCGGGGAGCTGTTTTTT. As protein: CATSSVGVGDRRAGELFF.

This clonotype was picked up many times. The chain joins TRBV5-1 to TRBJ2-5; 7 nucleotides agree with TRBD2. Trimming cost V 3 bases and J 4 bases; bases outside gene matches: 3. CDR1 and CDR2 (germline): SGHRS, YFSETQ. The CDR3 consists of 13 residues. The CDR3 reads CASSSSGTETQYF. CDR3 nucleotide sequence: TGCGCCAGCAGCTCCAGCGGGACAGAGACCCAGTACTTC.

The rearrangement joins TRBV10-3 to TRBJ1-1; a possible D gene is TRBD1 (5 bases). CDR3 length equals 15 residues. Germline V gene sequence: CDR1 ENHRY, CDR2 SYGVKD. Trimming removed 2 bases at V and 0 bases at J, with 10 bases between. The CDR3 coding sequence is TGTGCCATCAGTGAGCTAGGGACGGTGAACACTGAAGCTTTCTTT. It specifies CAISELGTVNTEAFF.

This clonotype has a handful of counts. The chain recombines TRBV25-1 with TRBJ2-3; D possibly corresponds to TRBD2 (5 bases). Germline CDR1 MGHDK, CDR2 SYGVNS. The CDR3 runs to 14 residues. Trimming pared 4 bases from V and 2 bases from J, leaving 10 bases between. The CDR3 DNA follows: TGTGCCAGCAGTGCCGGGAACGACACAGATACGCAGTATTTT. Encoded protein: CASSAGNDTDTQYF.

This clonotype has only a few counts. This sequence joins TRBV11-2 and TRBJ2-3; TRBD1 is a possible D gene (5 bases). The V gene's germline CDR1 is SGHAT and CDR2 FQNNGV. The V and J ends lost 1 base and 4 bases respectively, with 12 bases between them. The CDR3 length is 15 residues. The CDR3, as DNA: TGTGCCAGCAGCTTAGTTGTAGGGGTCCCAGATACGCAGTATTTT. The encoded protein is CASSLVVGVPDTQYF.

This clonotype turned up a few times. The gene calls are TRBV29-1 and TRBJ1-1; the match to TRBD1 covers 10 bases. The CDR3 spans 15 residues. V shed 5 bases, J shed 0 bases, and the junction held 6 bases outside the gene matches. The germline V gene encodes CDR1 SQVTM and CDR2 ANQGSEA. The CDR3 is CSVLGQGEMNTEAFF. DNA of the CDR3: TGCAGCGTTCTAGGACAGGGGGAGATGAACACTGAAGCTTTCTTT.

This clonotype was recorded a few times. The chain is built from TRBV15 and TRBJ2-1, with 10 bases lining up with TRBD2. The germline gives CDR1 LNHNV, CDR2 YYDKDF (reference sequence). V dropped 2 bases and J dropped 4; count of bases not matched to a gene: 8. CDR3 length: 17 amino acids. The CDR3 is CATSRPSGTSAYNEQFF. The CDR3 nucleotides are TGTGCCACCAGCAGACCTTCCGGGACTAGCGCATACAATGAGCAGTTCTTC.

CDR3 loop: CAAQASNTGELFF. The CDR3 coding sequence is TGTGCCGCCCAGGCGTCGAACACCGGGGAGCTGTTTTTT. The chain combines TRBV12-3 or TRBV12-4 with TRBJ2-2; unclear D gene. Trimming removed 11 bases at V and 0 bases at J, with 10 bases between. The CDR3 has 13 amino acids.

This clonotype was counted a few times. This chain joins TRBV12-3 or TRBV12-4 and TRBJ2-7; TRBD2 matches 7 bases. V dropped 6 bases and J dropped 3; count of bases not matched to a gene: 11. The CDR3 contains 15 residues. The CDR3: CASSLWEGPRYEQYF. The CDR3 coding sequence is TGTGCCAGCAGCCTTTGGGAGGGACCTCGCTACGAGCAGTACTTC.

This clonotype showed up just a few times. The CDR3 sequence: CASSTSGPSNEQYF. CDR3 nucleotide sequence: TGTGCCAGCAGCACTAGCGGGCCTTCTAACGAGCAGTACTTC. The chain links TRBV7-9 to TRBJ2-7, with TRBD2 identical over 9 bases. Germline assignment: CDR1 SEHNR and CDR2 FQNEAQ (reference sequence). This CDR3 is built from 14 residues. Germline trimming cut 5 bases from V and 5 bases from J; bases unmatched to any gene: 7.

This clonotype was observed a handful of times. This chain joins TRBV5-1 and TRBJ2-1, with 9 positions matching TRBD2. Germline CDR1 reads SGHRS; CDR2 reads YFSETQ. The CDR3 is 16 amino acids. The J segment lost 2 bases and the V segment lost 7 bases, leaving 10 bases of the junction unmatched. Written as DNA, the CDR3 is TGCGCCAGCCTAGCGGGAAGTGGCGAAACCTACAATGAGCAGTTCTTC. Residues: CASLAGSGETYNEQFF. Using reference TRBV5-1 and TRBJ2-1 for the parts outside the CDR3, the full variable domain is KAGVTQTPRYLIKTRGQQVTLSCSPISGHRSVSWYQQTPGQGLQFLFEYFSETQRNKGNFPGRFSGRQFSNSRSEMNVSTLELGDSALYLCASLAGSGETYNEQFFGPGTRLTVL.

The chain has TRBV29-1 and TRBJ2-1, with D possibly TRBD2 on 5 matching bases. Germline CDR1 is SQVTM and CDR2 is ANQGSEA. The CDR3 is 15 amino acids. V lost 4 bases and J lost 0, with 13 bases in between. The CDR3 DNA is TGCAGCGTTGTCAGGTTGGGGAGCTCCTACAATGAGCAGTTCTTC. Translated, it gives CSVVRLGSSYNEQFF.

This clonotype turned up a few times. CDR3 protein: CASSLGPGRMNTEAFF. Written as DNA, the CDR3 is TGTGCCAGCAGTTTAGGCCCAGGACGGATGAACACTGAAGCTTTCTTT. J is TRBJ1-1 and V is TRBV12-3 or TRBV12-4; the D is unclear. V was cut by 1 base and J by 0 bases, with 12 bases left in between. This CDR3 has 16 amino acids.

This clonotype was detected a few times. The chain links TRBV5-1 to TRBJ1-5; D not resolved. CDR3 length equals 13 residues. CDR1 and CDR2 from the germline V gene are SGHRS and YFSETQ. V lost 3 bases, J lost 6 bases, and 10 bases lay in between. CDR3 loop: CASSSLVGQPQHF. The CDR3 DNA sequence: TGCGCCAGCAGCTCTCTTGTGGGTCAGCCCCAGCATTTT.

J is TRBJ2-7 and V is TRBV20-1; TRBD1 aligns across 9 bases. V lost 6 bases, J lost 1 base, and 16 bases stayed unmatched. The CDR3 totals 17 residues. Germline V gives CDR1 DFQATT, CDR2 SNEGSKA (reference sequence). The DNA of the CDR3 is TGCAGTGCCCTAGCACGGGGGCCCGGGACAGGGTCCTACGAGCAGTACTTC. This encodes CSALARGPGTGSYEQYF.